The rows below give T cell receptor beta chains drawn from one sample of a study of shared clonotypes between healthy human individuals. The method was immunoSEQ multiplex PCR; TCRdb's version includes in-frame clones alone and lacks a portion of them. The repertoire consists of roughly 510,000 clones, with 75% to 80% occurring once and the leading ten covering under 15%. Sequencing was done on a sample of PBMCs. The receptor set was obtained from a woman aged 35 to 49 in good health. Some clones in this sample may be carry-over from other donors' samples. Each CDR3 is given with its conserved first and last residue. The D gene is left open where the match is weak. The size field is filled for only some rows; it gives once, few, many or a size class.

size: .; J: TRBJ2-1; V: TRBV11-1; D: .; CDR3: CASSDLVGGPYNEQFF; DNA: TGTGCCAGCAGTGACCTGGTTGGGGGACCCTACAATGAGCAGTTCTTC
size: .; J: TRBJ1-1; V: TRBV2; D: .; CDR3: CASGGYRSTEAFF; DNA: TGTGCCAGCGGTGGTTATAGGTCTACTGAAGCTTTCTTT
size: once; J: TRBJ2-7; V: TRBV4-1; D: .; CDR3: CASSQVGNSYEQYF; DNA: TGCGCCAGCAGCCAAGTCGGAAACTCCTACGAGCAGTACTTC
size: .; J: TRBJ1-5; V: TRBV6-4; D: .; CDR3: CASSDGFNQPQHF; DNA: TGTGCCAGCAGTGACGGATTCAATCAGCCCCAGCATTTT
size: .; J: TRBJ1-2; V: TRBV11-3; D: .; CDR3: CASSLDRTGYGYTF; DNA: TGTGCCAGCAGCTTAGATCGAACAGGCTATGGCTACACCTTC
size: .; J: TRBJ1-2; V: TRBV11-2; D: .; CDR3: CASSLDRTYGYTF; DNA: TGTGCCAGCAGCTTAGACCGGACCTATGGCTACACCTTC
size: .; J: TRBJ2-2; V: TRBV9; D: TRBD2; CDR3: CASSVGLAGGPGGELFF; DNA: TGTGCCAGCAGCGTAGGACTAGCGGGAGGGCCTGGCGGGGAGCTGTTTTTT
size: .; J: TRBJ1-2; V: TRBV28; D: .; CDR3: CASSLRGYGYTF; DNA: TGTGCCAGCAGTTTAAGGGGCTACGGCTACACCTTC
size: .; J: TRBJ2-5; V: TRBV21-1; D: .; CDR3: CASSKGQTGSEETQYF; DNA: TGTGCCAGCAGCAAAGGCCAGACAGGGTCGGAAGAGACCCAGTACTTC
size: .; J: TRBJ2-4; V: TRBV21-1; D: .; CDR3: CASSKGHIQYF; DNA: TGTGCCAGCAGCAAGGGGCACATTCAGTACTTC
size: .; J: TRBJ2-5; V: TRBV7-9; D: .; CDR3: CASSLGRDRETQYF; DNA: TGTGCCAGCAGCTTAGGACGGGATAGGGAGACCCAGTACTTC
size: .; J: TRBJ2-5; V: TRBV9; D: TRBD2; CDR3: CASSVALAEQETQYF; DNA: TGTGCCAGCAGCGTAGCTCTAGCGGAACAAGAGACCCAGTACTTC
size: .; J: TRBJ2-1; V: TRBV6-5; D: .; CDR3: CASRQIGRPYNEQFF; DNA: TGTGCCAGCAGGCAAATAGGGCGCCCCTACAATGAGCAGTTCTTC
size: .; J: TRBJ1-4; V: TRBV7-9; D: .; CDR3: CASSFNRATNEKLFF; DNA: TGTGCCAGCAGCTTCAACAGGGCAACTAATGAAAAACTGTTTTTT
size: many; J: TRBJ2-7; V: TRBV19; D: .; CDR3: CASSIDPSPDRTTSYEQYF; DNA: TGTGCCAGTAGTATAGATCCGTCTCCCGACAGGACGACGTCCTACGAGCAGTACTTC
size: once; J: TRBJ2-5; V: TRBV11-3; D: TRBD1; CDR3: CASSLRDREQETQYF; DNA: TGTGCCAGCAGCTTGAGAGACAGGGAACAAGAGACCCAGTACTTC